This TCR beta chain was profiled in a study of blood T cell repertoires in COVID-19. Study at large: Some COVID-19 samples were acute and others convalescent; all came from the United States, Italy and Spain.

In the original workflow: Amplification with reference gene primers provided the estimates of nucleated cell counts. Sequencing was performed with immunoSEQ multiplex PCR; in TCRdb, only in-frame clones are kept and a portion is missing. That table is the source of V, J and clone size, and D and trimming were worked out from the DNA. The sample yields some 190,000 clones, 88% seen once. This CDR3 comprises 15 residues. Germline trimming cut 6 bases from V and 3 bases from J; bases unmatched to any gene: 7. Looked up from germline, CDR1 is SNHLY and CDR2 is FYNNEI. The sequence was collected from a human donor in a cohort sampled during active COVID-19. V usage is TRBV2 and J usage is TRBJ1-5; TRBD1 matches 8 bases. Sequenced sample: peripheral blood. The chain's CDR3 is CASRGTGLDNQPQHF. CDR3 in DNA: TGTGCCAGCAGGGGGACAGGATTGGACAATCAGCCCCAGCATTTT.